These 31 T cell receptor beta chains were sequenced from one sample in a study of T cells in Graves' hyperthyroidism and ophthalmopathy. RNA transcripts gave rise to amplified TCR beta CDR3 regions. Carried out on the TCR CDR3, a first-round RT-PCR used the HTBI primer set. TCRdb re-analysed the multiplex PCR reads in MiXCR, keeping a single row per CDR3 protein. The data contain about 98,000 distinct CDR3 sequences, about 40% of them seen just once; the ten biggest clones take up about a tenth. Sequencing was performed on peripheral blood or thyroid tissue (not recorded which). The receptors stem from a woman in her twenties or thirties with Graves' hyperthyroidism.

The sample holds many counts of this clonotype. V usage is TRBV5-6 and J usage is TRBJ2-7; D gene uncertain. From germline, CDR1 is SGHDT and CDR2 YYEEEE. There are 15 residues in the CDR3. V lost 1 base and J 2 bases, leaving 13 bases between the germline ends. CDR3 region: CASSLHLTGTYEQYF. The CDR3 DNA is TGTGCCAGCAGCTTGCACCTAACCGGTACCTACGAGCAGTACTTC.

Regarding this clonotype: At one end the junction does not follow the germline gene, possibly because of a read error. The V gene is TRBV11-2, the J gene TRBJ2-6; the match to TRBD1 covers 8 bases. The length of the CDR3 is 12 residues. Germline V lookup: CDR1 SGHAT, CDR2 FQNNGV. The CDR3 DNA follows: TGTGCCAGCAGCTTAGACAGGGGGCGGATGGCTTTC. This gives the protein CASSLDRGRMAF.

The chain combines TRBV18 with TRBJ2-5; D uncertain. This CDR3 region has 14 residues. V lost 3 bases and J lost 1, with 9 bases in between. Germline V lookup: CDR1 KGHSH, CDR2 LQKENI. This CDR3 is CASSPNIAQETQYF. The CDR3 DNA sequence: TGTGCCAGCTCACCGAATATAGCCCAAGAGACCCAGTACTTC.

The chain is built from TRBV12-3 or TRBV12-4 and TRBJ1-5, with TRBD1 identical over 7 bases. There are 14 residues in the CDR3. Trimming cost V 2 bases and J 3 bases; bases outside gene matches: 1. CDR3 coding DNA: TGTGCCAGCAGTTTAACAGGGGCCAATCAGCCCCAGCATTTT. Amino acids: CASSLTGANQPQHF.

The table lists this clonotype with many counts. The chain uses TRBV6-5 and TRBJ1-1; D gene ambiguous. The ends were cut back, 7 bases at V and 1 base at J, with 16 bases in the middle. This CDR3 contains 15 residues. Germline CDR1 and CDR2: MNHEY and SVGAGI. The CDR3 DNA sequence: TGTGCCAGCACCTCCCACCACCGAGAGAACACTGAAGCTTTCTTT. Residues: CASTSHHRENTEAFF.

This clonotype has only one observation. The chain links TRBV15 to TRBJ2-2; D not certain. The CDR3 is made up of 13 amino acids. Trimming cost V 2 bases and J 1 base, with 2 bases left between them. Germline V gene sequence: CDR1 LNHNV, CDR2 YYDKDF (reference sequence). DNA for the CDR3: TGTGCCACCAGCAGACAGAACACCGGGGAGCTGTTTTTT. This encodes CATSRQNTGELFF.

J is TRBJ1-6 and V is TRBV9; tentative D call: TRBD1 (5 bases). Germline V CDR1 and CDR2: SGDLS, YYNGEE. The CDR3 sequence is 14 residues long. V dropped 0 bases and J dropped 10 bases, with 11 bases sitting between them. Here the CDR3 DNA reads TGTGCCAGCAGCGTAGGGGGGAGAAGCTCACCCCTCCACTTT. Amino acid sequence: CASSVGGRSSPLHF.

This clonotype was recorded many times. CDR3 loop: CASTDRGPARDNSPLHF. The CDR3 DNA reads TGTGCCAGCACGGACAGGGGCCCCGCAAGGGATAATTCACCCCTCCACTTT. J is TRBJ1-6 and V is TRBV6-7; 9 nucleotides align to TRBD1. TRBV6-7 is labeled an ORF, and its function is uncertain. V gave up 7 bases and J gave up 5 bases; unmatched junction bases: 12. The CDR3 spans 17 residues.

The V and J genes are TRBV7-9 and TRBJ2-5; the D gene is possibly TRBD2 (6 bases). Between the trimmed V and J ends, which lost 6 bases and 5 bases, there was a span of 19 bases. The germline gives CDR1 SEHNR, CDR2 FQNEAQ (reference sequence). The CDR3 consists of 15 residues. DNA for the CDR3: TGTGCCAGCAGTTACCTTAGCGGCGGGTGGGAGACCCAGTACTTC. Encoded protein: CASSYLSGGWETQYF.

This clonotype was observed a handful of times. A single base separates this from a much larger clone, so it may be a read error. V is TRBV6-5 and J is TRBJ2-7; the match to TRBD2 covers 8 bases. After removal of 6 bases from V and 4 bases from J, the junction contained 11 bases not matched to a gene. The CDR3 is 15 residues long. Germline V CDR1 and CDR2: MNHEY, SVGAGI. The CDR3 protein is CASRTVSGSPYEQYF. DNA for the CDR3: TGTGCCAGCAGAACCGTCAGCGGGAGCCCTTACGAGCAGTACTTC.

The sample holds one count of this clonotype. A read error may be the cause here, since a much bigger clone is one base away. The CDR3 sequence is CASSSRDYISEQYF. CDR3 coding DNA: TGTGCCAGCAGTTCTCGAGACTATATCTCCGAGCAGTACTTC. The chain recombines TRBV28 with TRBJ2-7, with D possibly TRBD2 on 5 matching bases. V was cut by 4 bases and J by 6 bases, with 16 bases left in between. Germline V lookup: CDR1 MDHEN, CDR2 SYDVKM. The CDR3 sequence is 14 residues long. The full variable domain, in which reference TRBV28 and TRBJ2-7 provide the parts outside the CDR3, is DVKVTQSSRYLVKRTGEKVFLECVQDMDHENMFWYRQDPGLGLRLIYFSYDVKMKEKGDIPEGYSVSREKKERFSLILESASTNQTSMYLCASSSRDYISEQYFGPGTRLTVT.

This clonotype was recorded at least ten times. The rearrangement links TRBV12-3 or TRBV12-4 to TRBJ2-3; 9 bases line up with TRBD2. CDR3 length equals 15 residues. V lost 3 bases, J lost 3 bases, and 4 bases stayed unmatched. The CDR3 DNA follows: TGTGCCAGCAGTTTGGAGGGACTAGCAACAGATACGCAGTATTTT. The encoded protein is CASSLEGLATDTQYF.

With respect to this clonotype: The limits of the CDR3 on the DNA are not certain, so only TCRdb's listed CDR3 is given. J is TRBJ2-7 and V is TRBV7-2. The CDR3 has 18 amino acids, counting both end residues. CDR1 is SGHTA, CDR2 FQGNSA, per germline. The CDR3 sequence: CASSFYICSAKSAYEQYF.

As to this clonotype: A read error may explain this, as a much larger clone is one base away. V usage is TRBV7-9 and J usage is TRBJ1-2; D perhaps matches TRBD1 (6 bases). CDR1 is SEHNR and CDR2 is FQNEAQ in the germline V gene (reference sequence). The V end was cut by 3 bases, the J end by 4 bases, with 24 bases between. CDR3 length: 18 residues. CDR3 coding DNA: TGTGCCAGCAGCTTCCTACAGGGTAGGAGGATCGAGGGCTATGGCTACACCTTC. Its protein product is CASSFLQGRRIEGYGYTF.

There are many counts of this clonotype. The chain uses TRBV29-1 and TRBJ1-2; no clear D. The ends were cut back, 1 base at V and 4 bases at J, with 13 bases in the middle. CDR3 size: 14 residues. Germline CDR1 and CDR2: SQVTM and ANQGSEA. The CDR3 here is CSVEGPERFYGYTF. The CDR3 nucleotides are TGCAGCGTTGAAGGGCCTGAGCGGTTCTATGGCTACACCTTC.

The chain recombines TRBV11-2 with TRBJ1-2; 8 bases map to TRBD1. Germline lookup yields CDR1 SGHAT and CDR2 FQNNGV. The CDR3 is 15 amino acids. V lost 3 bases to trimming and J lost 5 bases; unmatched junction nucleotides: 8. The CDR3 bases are TGTGCCAGCAGCTTGATCCTGGACAGGGTTTATGGCTACACCTTC. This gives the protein CASSLILDRVYGYTF.

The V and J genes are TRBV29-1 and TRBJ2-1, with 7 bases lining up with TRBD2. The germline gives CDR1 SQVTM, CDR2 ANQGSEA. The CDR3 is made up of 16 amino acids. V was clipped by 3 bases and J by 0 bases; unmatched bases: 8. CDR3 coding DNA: TGCAGCGTTGATGGGGGGAGGGAATACTCCTACAATGAGCAGTTCTTC. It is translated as CSVDGGREYSYNEQFF.

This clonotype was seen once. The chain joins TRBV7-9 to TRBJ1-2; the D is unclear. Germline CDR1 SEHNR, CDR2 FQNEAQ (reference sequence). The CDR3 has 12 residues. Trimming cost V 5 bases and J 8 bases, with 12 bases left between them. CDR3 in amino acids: CASSPPGYGYTF. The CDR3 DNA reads TGTGCCAGCAGCCCCCCGGGGTACGGCTACACCTTC.

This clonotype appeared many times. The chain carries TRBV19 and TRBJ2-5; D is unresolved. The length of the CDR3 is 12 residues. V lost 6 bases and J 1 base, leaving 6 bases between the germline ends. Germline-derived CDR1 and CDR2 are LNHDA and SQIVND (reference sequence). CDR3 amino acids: CASSSSQETQYF. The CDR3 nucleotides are TGTGCCAGTAGCAGTTCCCAAGAGACCCAGTACTTC. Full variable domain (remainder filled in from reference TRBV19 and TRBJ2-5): DGGITQSPKYLFRKEGQNVTLSCEQNLNHDAMYWYRQDPGQGLRLIYYSQIVNDFQKGDIAEGYSVSREKKESFPLTVTSAQKNPTAFYLCASSSSQETQYFGPGTRLLVL.

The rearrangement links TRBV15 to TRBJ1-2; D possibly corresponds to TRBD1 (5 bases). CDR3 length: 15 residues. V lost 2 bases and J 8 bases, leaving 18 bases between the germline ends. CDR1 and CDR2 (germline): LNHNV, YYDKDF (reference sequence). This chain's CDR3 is CATSRSRAGWRGYTF. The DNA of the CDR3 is TGTGCCACCAGCAGATCGAGGGCAGGGTGGAGAGGCTACACCTTC.

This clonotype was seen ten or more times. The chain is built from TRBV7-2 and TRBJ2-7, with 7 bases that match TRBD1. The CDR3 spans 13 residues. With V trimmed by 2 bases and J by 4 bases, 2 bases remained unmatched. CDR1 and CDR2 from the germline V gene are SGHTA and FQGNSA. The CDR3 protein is CASSLWDSYEQYF. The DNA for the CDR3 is TGTGCCAGCAGCTTATGGGACAGTTACGAGCAGTACTTC.

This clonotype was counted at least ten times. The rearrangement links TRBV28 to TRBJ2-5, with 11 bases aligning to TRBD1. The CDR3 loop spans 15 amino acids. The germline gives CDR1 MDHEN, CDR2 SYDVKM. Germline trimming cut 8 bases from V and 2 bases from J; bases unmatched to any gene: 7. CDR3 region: CASRTGTGGQETQYF. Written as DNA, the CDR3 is TGTGCCAGCCGTACAGGGACAGGGGGGCAAGAGACCCAGTACTTC.

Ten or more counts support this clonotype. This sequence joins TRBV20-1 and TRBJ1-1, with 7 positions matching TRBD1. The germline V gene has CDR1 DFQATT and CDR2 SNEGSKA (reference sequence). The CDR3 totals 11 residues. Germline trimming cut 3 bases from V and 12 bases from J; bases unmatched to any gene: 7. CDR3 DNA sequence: TGCAGTGCTAGCCACAGGGGTGGCTCTTTCTTT. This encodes CSASHRGGSFF.

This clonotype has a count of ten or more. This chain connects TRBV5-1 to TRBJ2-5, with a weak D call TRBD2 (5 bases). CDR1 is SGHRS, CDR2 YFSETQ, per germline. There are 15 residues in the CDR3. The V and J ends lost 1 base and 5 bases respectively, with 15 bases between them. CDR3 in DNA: TGCGCCAGCAGCTTGCTAGCCAGGCACCGGGAGACCCAGTACTTC. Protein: CASSLLARHRETQYF.

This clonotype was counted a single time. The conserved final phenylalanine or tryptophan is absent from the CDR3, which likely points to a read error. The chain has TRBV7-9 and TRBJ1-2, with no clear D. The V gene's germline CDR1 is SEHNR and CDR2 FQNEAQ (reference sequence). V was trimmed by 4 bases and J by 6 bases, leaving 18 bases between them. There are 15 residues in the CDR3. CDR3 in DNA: TGTGCCAGCAGCTCAAACGGAGCCCAGACCAATGGCTACACCCTC. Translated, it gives CASSSNGAQTNGYTL.

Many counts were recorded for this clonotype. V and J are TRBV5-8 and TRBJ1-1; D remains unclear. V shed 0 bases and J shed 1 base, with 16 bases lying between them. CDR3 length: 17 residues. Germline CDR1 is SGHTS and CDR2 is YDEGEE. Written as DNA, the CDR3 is TGTGCCAGCAGCTTGGTTTTACCGAGGGTTACGAACACTGAAGCTTTCTTT. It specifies CASSLVLPRVTNTEAFF.

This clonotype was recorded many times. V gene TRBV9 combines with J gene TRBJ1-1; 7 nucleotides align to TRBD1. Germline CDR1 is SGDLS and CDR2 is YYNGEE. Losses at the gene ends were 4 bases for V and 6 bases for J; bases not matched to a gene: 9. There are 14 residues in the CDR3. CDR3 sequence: CASSQSGQASEAFF. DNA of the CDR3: TGTGCCAGCAGCCAAAGTGGACAGGCATCTGAAGCTTTCTTT.

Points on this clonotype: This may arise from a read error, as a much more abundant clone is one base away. The CDR3 sequence is CTSSQMGRLAGPRSSYEQYF. Written as DNA, the CDR3 is TGTACCAGCAGCCAGATGGGGCGACTAGCGGGACCCAGGAGCTCCTACGAGCAGTACTTC. The V gene is TRBV6-1, the J gene TRBJ2-7; 11 bases align to TRBD2. The CDR3 has 20 residues. Germline V gene data show CDR1 as MNHNS and CDR2 as SASEGT.

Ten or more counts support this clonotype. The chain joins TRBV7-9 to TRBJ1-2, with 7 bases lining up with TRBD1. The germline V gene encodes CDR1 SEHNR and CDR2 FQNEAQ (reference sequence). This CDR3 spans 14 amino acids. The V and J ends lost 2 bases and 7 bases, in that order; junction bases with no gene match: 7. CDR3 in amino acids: CASSLKGQVAGYTF. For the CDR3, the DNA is TGTGCCAGCAGCTTAAAAGGACAGGTAGCTGGCTACACCTTC. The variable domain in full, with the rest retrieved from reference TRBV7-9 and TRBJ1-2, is DTGVSQNPRHKITKRGQNVTFRCDPISEHNRLYWYRQTLGQGPEFLTYFQNEAQLEKSRLLSDRFSAERPKGSFSTLEIQRTEQGDSAMYLCASSLKGQVAGYTFGSGTRLTVV.

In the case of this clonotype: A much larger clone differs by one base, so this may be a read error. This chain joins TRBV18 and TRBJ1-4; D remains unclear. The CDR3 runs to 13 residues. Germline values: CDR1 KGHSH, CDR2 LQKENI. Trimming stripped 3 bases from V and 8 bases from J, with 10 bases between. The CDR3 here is CASSPEPREKLFF. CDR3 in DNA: TGTGCCAGCTCACCGGAGCCTCGGGAAAAACTGTTTTTT.

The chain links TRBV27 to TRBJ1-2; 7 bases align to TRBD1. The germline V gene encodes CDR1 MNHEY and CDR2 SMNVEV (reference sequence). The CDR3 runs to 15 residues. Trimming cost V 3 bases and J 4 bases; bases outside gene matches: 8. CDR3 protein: CASSFQGVMGYGYTF. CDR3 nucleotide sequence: TGTGCCAGCAGTTTCCAGGGGGTAATGGGCTATGGCTACACCTTC.